Below are 25 T cell receptor beta chains sequenced from a single sample in a study of vaccination and CD4 T cells after COVID-19. The antigens for these receptors are not known. Cultured CD4+ T cell DNA was sequenced using the Oncomine TCR Beta short-read assay. MiXCR was run by TCRdb on the PCR reads, yielding one entry per CDR3 protein. The repertoire has about 10,000 distinct CDR3 sequences, just over 60% of them found once; the top ten carry approximately 17%. Indicated treatment: roughly ten-day PBMC culture with coronavirus spike peptide pools or control peptides (ViraFEST assay). Sequences were obtained from CD4+ T cells from blood, cultured in vitro. The receptors derive from a human donor who had recovered from COVID-19.

The V and J genes are TRBV7-2 and TRBJ2-5, with D perhaps TRBD1 (5 bases). Germline values: CDR1 SGHTA, CDR2 FQGNSA. The V end was cut by 5 bases, the J end by 2 bases, with 9 bases between. The CDR3 has 13 amino acids. CDR3 region: CASSRRQQETQYF. The CDR3 coding sequence is TGTGCCAGCAGCCGAAGACAGCAAGAGACCCAGTACTTC.

The chain's CDR3 is CASSLSGADTQYF. The CDR3 region has the DNA TGTGCCAGCAGCCTTAGCGGGGCAGATACGCAGTATTTT. The rearrangement uses TRBV28 and TRBJ2-3, with 8 bases aligning to TRBD2. This CDR3 comprises 13 residues. Germline lookup yields CDR1 MDHEN and CDR2 SYDVKM. Trimming at V came to 6 bases and at J to 4 bases, leaving 3 bases not matched to a gene.

By its share, this clonotype is large. The rearrangement joins TRBV5-8 to TRBJ1-1; no clear D gene. Germline V gives CDR1 SGHTS, CDR2 YDEGEE. The CDR3 length is 15 residues. V gave up 0 bases and J gave up 1 base, with 10 bases separating them. CDR3 coding DNA: TGTGCCAGCAGCTTGGCCTCCTGGGGGAACACTGAAGCTTTCTTT. Its translation is CASSLASWGNTEAFF.

V is TRBV11-3 and J is TRBJ2-7; D is uncertain. Per the germline V gene, CDR1 is SGHNT and CDR2 is YENEEA. The CDR3 runs 14 residues. V lost 6 bases, J lost 1 base, and 13 bases lay in between. Here the CDR3 DNA reads TGTGCCAGCAGTTCCATGGCAGCGTCCTACGAGCAGTACTTC. Translated: CASSSMAASYEQYF.

This rearrangement joins TRBV10-3 to TRBJ2-5, with D possibly TRBD1 on 6 matching bases. The CDR3 length is 12 residues. In germline, CDR1 is ENHRY, CDR2 SYGVKD. With 5 bases removed from V and 4 bases from J, the gap between germline ends came to 8 bases. The CDR3: CAISLQGETQYF. CDR3 coding DNA: TGTGCCATCAGTCTACAGGGAGAGACCCAGTACTTC.

The rearrangement uses TRBV7-9 and TRBJ1-2; D call uncertain. Germline loops: CDR1 SEHNR, CDR2 FQNEAQ (reference sequence). V dropped 1 base and J dropped 0 bases, with 9 bases sitting between them. There are 15 residues in the CDR3. The CDR3 reads CASSLEVGANYGYTF. The DNA of the CDR3 is TGTGCCAGCAGCTTAGAAGTGGGAGCTAACTATGGCTACACCTTC.

The CDR3 DNA is TGTGCCAGCAGTACGGGACAGGGGCCCGGGGAGCTGTTTTTT. Protein product: CASSTGQGPGELFF. The rearrangement links TRBV12-3 or TRBV12-4 to TRBJ2-2; 10 positions agree with TRBD1. The V gene end was trimmed by 5 bases and the J gene end by 6 bases; junction bases not matched to a gene: 3. The length of the CDR3 is 14 residues.

This clonotype is large by share. CDR3 sequence (DNA): TGCAGTGCTCCACAGGGGACTGAAGCTTTCTTT. Translation: CSAPQGTEAFF. The rearrangement links TRBV20-1 to TRBJ1-1; 7 bases agree with TRBD1. The CDR3 length is 11 residues. The J segment lost 5 bases and the V segment lost 5 bases, leaving 2 bases of the junction unmatched. The V gene's germline CDR1 is DFQATT and CDR2 SNEGSKA (reference sequence).

This chain uses TRBV9 with TRBJ2-3; TRBD1 aligns across 8 bases. From germline, CDR1 is SGDLS and CDR2 YYNGEE. V gave up 4 bases and J gave up 5 bases; unmatched junction bases: 15. This CDR3 has 17 residues. CDR3 loop: CASSLSRDRTIRDTQYF. The CDR3 bases are TGTGCCAGCAGCTTAAGCCGGGACAGGACAATTCGAGATACGCAGTATTTT.

This chain joins TRBV7-6 and TRBJ2-7, with no clear D. This CDR3 comprises 13 residues. Trimming removed 2 bases at V and 5 bases at J, with 10 bases between. The germline V gene has CDR1 SGHVS and CDR2 FNYEAQ. The CDR3 coding sequence is TGTGCCAGCAGCTTATCTCGGGTCCACGAGCAGTACTTC. Its translation: CASSLSRVHEQYF.

The rearrangement joins TRBV27 to TRBJ2-7, with 9 bases lining up with TRBD1. V shed 5 bases, J shed 0 bases, and the junction held 11 bases outside the gene matches. CDR1 and CDR2 from the germline V gene are MNHEY and SMNVEV (reference sequence). The CDR3 extends over 17 amino acids. DNA for the CDR3: TGTGCCAGCAGTAGAAACCCCGGGACAGGGATCTCCTACGAGCAGTACTTC. As protein: CASSRNPGTGISYEQYF.

V usage is TRBV9 and J usage is TRBJ2-1; no clear D. V was shortened by 0 bases and J by 7 bases, with 5 bases between the two germline ends. The length of the CDR3 is 12 residues. Germline loops: CDR1 SGDLS, CDR2 YYNGEE. The CDR3 reads CASSVGLNEQFF. The CDR3 DNA is TGTGCCAGCAGCGTAGGACTGAATGAGCAGTTCTTC.

The V call is TRBV11-2, the J call TRBJ1-1; tentatively, D is TRBD1 (6 bases). CDR1 is SGHAT and CDR2 is FQNNGV in the germline V gene. V was trimmed by 1 base and J by 9 bases, leaving 12 bases between them. The CDR3 extends over 13 amino acids. CDR3 loop: CASSLAGAGKAFF. In DNA form, the CDR3 reads TGTGCCAGCAGCTTAGCGGGGGCTGGAAAAGCTTTCTTT.

This clonotype occurred a few times. The J gene is TRBJ1-2, the V gene TRBV20-1, with a tentative D call TRBD1 (5 bases). The V gene's germline CDR1 is DFQATT and CDR2 SNEGSKA (reference sequence). CDR3 length equals 13 residues. V was trimmed by 1 base and J by 7 bases, leaving 13 bases between them. DNA for the CDR3: TGCAGTGCTAGAGGGGAGGGGCAGGGTGGCTACACCTTC. Amino acids: CSARGEGQGGYTF.

The gene calls are TRBV7-2 and TRBJ1-2; 7 bases align to TRBD1. V was clipped by 4 bases and J by 8 bases; unmatched bases: 7. Germline loops: CDR1 SGHTA, CDR2 FQGNSA. The CDR3 has 13 amino acids. CDR3 residues: CASSSDRIGGYTF. The CDR3, as DNA: TGTGCCAGCAGCTCGGACAGGATAGGGGGCTACACCTTC.

The V gene is TRBV11-2, the J gene TRBJ2-7, with D perhaps assigned TRBD1 or TRBD2 (5 bases each). CDR1 SGHAT and CDR2 FQNNGV come from the germline V gene. The V end was cut by 5 bases, the J end by 1 base, with 18 bases between. This CDR3 has 16 amino acids. Here the CDR3 DNA reads TGTGCCAGCAGCCCCCTTAAAGGGACGGATTCCTACGAGCAGTACTTC. It encodes CASSPLKGTDSYEQYF.

This clonotype was seen a few times. The V and J genes are TRBV6-1 and TRBJ2-7; 9 bases are a match to TRBD1. The CDR3 extends over 15 amino acids. Unmatched junction bases numbered 7, after V lost 6 bases and J lost 1 base. Germline V gives CDR1 MNHNS, CDR2 SASEGT. CDR3 DNA: TGTGCCAGCAGCCTGGACAGGGGTAATTCCTACGAGCAGTACTTC. Its protein product is CASSLDRGNSYEQYF.

V is TRBV5-1 and J is TRBJ1-2; TRBD1 might be the D (5 bases). This CDR3 comprises 14 residues. V was pared by 3 bases and J by 3 bases, with 12 bases between. Germline-derived CDR1 and CDR2 are SGHRS and YFSETQ. The DNA of the CDR3 is TGCGCCAGCAGCTATTTGGGGCAGGACTATGGCTACACCTTC. Its protein is CASSYLGQDYGYTF.

J is TRBJ1-5 and V is TRBV7-2, with D unclear. Germline assignment: CDR1 SGHTA and CDR2 FQGNSA. V was pared by 5 bases and J by 4 bases, with 15 bases between. CDR3 length: 15 residues. The CDR3 DNA reads as TGTGCCAGCAGCGTACCCGGACCCACTAATCAGCCCCAGCATTTT. This codes for CASSVPGPTNQPQHF.

This chain connects TRBV7-8 to TRBJ2-2, with 9 nucleotides matching TRBD1. There are 16 residues in the CDR3. Germline CDR1 and CDR2: SGHVS and FQNEAQ. After removal of 1 base from V and 5 bases from J, the junction contained 5 bases not matched to a gene. The CDR3 loop is CASSLGHRGQTGELFF. The DNA for the CDR3 is TGTGCCAGCAGCTTAGGTCACAGGGGGCAAACCGGGGAGCTGTTTTTT.

To note about this clonotype: Compared with germline, one end of the junction differs, possibly owing to a read error. This sequence joins TRBV5-4 and TRBJ1-5, with D tentatively TRBD1 (6 bases). The germline gives CDR1 SGHNT, CDR2 YYREEE (reference sequence). The CDR3 covers 14 residues. The CDR3 here is CASSSTGSDQPRHF. The DNA of the CDR3 is TGTGCCAGCAGCTCGACAGGTTCCGATCAGCCCCGGCATTTT. Combining the CDR3 with reference TRBV5-4 and TRBJ1-5 gives the whole variable domain ETGVTQSPTHLIKTRGQQVTLRCSSQSGHNTVSWYQQALGQGPQFIFQYYREEENGRGNFPPRFSGLQFPNYSSELNVNALELDDSALYLCASSSTGSDQPRHFGDGTRLSIL.

The rearrangement uses TRBV20-1 and TRBJ2-3; D might be TRBD2 (5 bases). Per the germline V gene, CDR1 is DFQATT and CDR2 is SNEGSKA (reference sequence). Trimming removed 5 bases from V and 3 bases from J, with 18 bases in between. The CDR3 extends over 15 amino acids. In nucleotides, the CDR3 is TGCAGTGCTGCTAGACTATCTGAAAATACAGATACGCAGTATTTT. This encodes CSAARLSENTDTQYF.

J is TRBJ2-7 and V is TRBV11-2; D is unresolved. The ends were cut back, 5 bases at V and 4 bases at J, with 9 bases in the middle. This CDR3 contains 12 residues. The V gene's germline CDR1 is SGHAT and CDR2 FQNNGV. The DNA of the CDR3 is TGTGCCAGCAGCCCCCCATCGTACGAGCAGTACTTC. Amino acids: CASSPPSYEQYF.

This clonotype has just one count. The gene calls are TRBV19 and TRBJ1-2; 12 bases match TRBD1. This CDR3 comprises 17 residues. The germline V gene encodes CDR1 LNHDA and CDR2 SQIVND (reference sequence). J lost 5 bases, V lost 1 base, and 8 bases had no gene match. CDR3 nucleotides: TGTGCCAGTAGTATAGGGGGACAGGGGGCGCGTTGGTATGGCTACACCTTC. It encodes CASSIGGQGARWYGYTF.

This chain links TRBV6-1 with TRBJ1-5, with no clear D. CDR3 size: 13 residues. The V end was cut by 6 bases, the J end by 1 base, with 7 bases between. Germline CDR1 is MNHNS and CDR2 is SASEGT. The CDR3 here is CASRRESNQPQHF. Here the CDR3 DNA reads TGTGCCAGCAGACGAGAGAGCAATCAGCCCCAGCATTTT.